Below, 29 T cell receptor beta chains from the same sample are listed, as sequenced in a study of radiotherapy plus CTLA-4 blockade in lung cancer. Libraries were prepared by immunoSEQ multiplex PCR; TCRdb keeps only in-frame clonotypes and omits some of them. The sample gives some 40,000 clones, approximately 71% of which show up once; approximately 2.4% is in the top ten. The input for sequencing was peripheral blood, taken from a patient treated with radiotherapy plus ipilimumab. These receptors originate from a human donor with non-small cell lung cancer whose response to radiotherapy plus ipilimumab could not be evaluated.

The V and J genes are TRBV6-1 and TRBJ2-7; weak D call: TRBD1 (5 bases). Germline assignment: CDR1 MNHNS and CDR2 SASEGT. The CDR3 is 14 amino acids. V was trimmed by 3 bases and J by 5 bases, leaving 14 bases between them. The CDR3 bases are TGTGCCAGCAGTGAGCCGTCAGGGTTAAACGAGCAGTACTTC. Translated: CASSEPSGLNEQYF.

This chain's CDR3 is CSGAVGGDYGYTF. The CDR3, as DNA: TGCAGCGGGGCGGTGGGGGGTGACTATGGCTACACCTTC. The V call is TRBV29-1, the J call TRBJ1-2, with a tentative D call TRBD1 (5 bases). Trimming pared 7 bases from V and 3 bases from J, leaving 15 bases between. The germline V gene encodes CDR1 SQVTM and CDR2 ANQGSEA. This CDR3 has 13 amino acids. The variable domain in full, with the rest retrieved from reference TRBV29-1 and TRBJ1-2, is SAVISQKPSRDICQRGTSLTIQCQVDSQVTMMFWYRQQPGQSLTLIATANQGSEATYESGFVIDKFPISRPNLTFSTLTVSNMSPEDSSIYLCSGAVGGDYGYTFGSGTRLTVV.

The chain links TRBV7-8 to TRBJ1-4; D gene uncertain. The CDR3 is 17 residues long. The germline gives CDR1 SGHVS, CDR2 FQNEAQ. Trimming cost V 2 bases and J 0 bases, with 13 bases left between them. DNA of the CDR3: TGTGCCAGCAGCTTATTGTCAGTTATGACAACTAATGAAAAACTGTTTTTT. It specifies CASSLLSVMTTNEKLFF.

This clone was observed a handful of times. This chain joins TRBV19 and TRBJ2-7; D ambiguous. This CDR3 spans 14 amino acids. V dropped 3 bases and J dropped 5 bases, with 14 bases sitting between them. Germline V gene lookup returns CDR1 LNHDA and CDR2 SQIVND (reference sequence). CDR3: CASSMVGSSHEQYF. The CDR3 DNA follows: TGTGCCAGTAGTATGGTGGGCTCTTCCCACGAGCAGTACTTC.

This clone was counted a single time. V is TRBV28 and J is TRBJ1-2, with a possible D match to TRBD1 (5 bases). This CDR3 is built from 14 residues. Between the trimmed V and J ends, which lost 2 bases and 4 bases, there was a span of 11 bases. CDR1 is MDHEN, CDR2 SYDVKM, per germline. In nucleotides, the CDR3 is TGTGCCAGCAGTTTAGGGGCAGACATCTATGGCTACACCTTC. Its protein is CASSLGADIYGYTF.

In its sample, this clone was seen once. This sequence joins TRBV7-8 and TRBJ1-5; D is undetermined. V was pared by 0 bases and J by 6 bases, with 12 bases between. This CDR3 is 15 amino acids long. Germline V CDR1 and CDR2: SGHVS, FQNEAQ. The CDR3 spells CASSLARRVSQPQHF. CDR3 coding DNA: TGTGCCAGCAGCTTAGCGAGGAGGGTAAGTCAGCCCCAGCATTTT.

The CDR3 loop is CASSSRGKGTDTQYF. As DNA, the CDR3 is TGTGCCAGCAGTTCCCGGGGAAAAGGAACAGATACGCAGTATTTT. This sequence joins TRBV28 and TRBJ2-3, with a tentative D call TRBD2 (5 bases). Trimming took 4 bases from V and 3 from J, leaving 14 bases between them. CDR3 length: 15 amino acids. CDR1 is MDHEN, CDR2 SYDVKM, per germline.

The V call is TRBV7-9, the J call TRBJ2-7, with D tentatively TRBD1 (7 bases). Trimming stripped 5 bases from V and 3 bases from J, with 14 bases between. Germline V gene data show CDR1 as SEHNR and CDR2 as FQNEAQ (reference sequence). The CDR3 length is 14 residues. The CDR3, as DNA: TGTGCCAGCAGCGCGGGCAGGGGGGTCTACGAGCAGTACTTC. Translating gives CASSAGRGVYEQYF.

The V gene is TRBV27, the J gene TRBJ2-7, with 7 bases that match TRBD2. The germline gives CDR1 MNHEY, CDR2 SMNVEV (reference sequence). The CDR3 is made up of 15 amino acids. V lost 5 bases to trimming and J lost 2 bases; unmatched junction nucleotides: 9. CDR3 residues: CASSIDGGGAYEQYF. CDR3 DNA: TGTGCCAGCAGTATAGATGGTGGGGGGGCCTACGAGCAGTACTTC.

The chain is built from TRBV5-6 and TRBJ2-5; 9 bases agree with TRBD2. Trimming removed 3 bases from V and 3 bases from J; junction bases left unmatched: 3. This CDR3 has 14 amino acids. From germline, CDR1 is SGHDT and CDR2 YYEEEE. This CDR3 is CASSYRLAEETQYF. The CDR3 nucleotides read TGTGCCAGCAGCTACCGACTAGCGGAAGAGACCCAGTACTTC. The full variable domain, in which reference TRBV5-6 and TRBJ2-5 provide the parts outside the CDR3, is DAGVTQSPTHLIKTRGQQVTLRCSPKSGHDTVSWYQQALGQGPQFIFQYYEEEERQRGNFPDRFSGHQFPNYSSELNVNALLLGDSALYLCASSYRLAEETQYFGPGTRLLVL.

The sample holds a few counts of this clone. The rearrangement uses TRBV29-1 and TRBJ2-2, with 13 bases fitting TRBD2. The trim removed 5 bases at V and 3 bases at J, leaving 3 bases unmatched. CDR1 and CDR2 from the germline V gene are SQVTM and ANQGSEA. The CDR3 has 15 amino acids. The CDR3 DNA reads TGCAGCGTTCGGACTAGCGGGGGTTACACCGGGGAGCTGTTTTTT. It specifies CSVRTSGGYTGELFF.

V gene TRBV5-1 combines with J gene TRBJ2-1, with 8 bases that match TRBD2. The CDR3 covers 16 residues. Germline V gives CDR1 SGHRS, CDR2 YFSETQ. V shed 4 bases and J 8 bases; nucleotides not matched to a gene: 14. Here the CDR3 DNA reads TGCGCCAGCAGCGTACCGGGACTAGACGTGGTCGATGAGCAGTTCTTC. Translated: CASSVPGLDVVDEQFF.

This chain joins TRBV7-6 and TRBJ2-1, with 9 nucleotides matching TRBD1. CDR1 is SGHVS and CDR2 is FNYEAQ in the germline V gene. J was trimmed by 7 bases and V by 1 base; bases with no gene match: 5. This CDR3 has 15 residues. CDR3 coding DNA: TGTGCCAGCAGCTTAGAGGGACAGGGTCGGAATGAGCAGTTCTTC. Encoded protein: CASSLEGQGRNEQFF.

In its sample, this clone was seen a few times. The rearrangement uses TRBV5-4 and TRBJ2-7; 7 nucleotides match TRBD2. V dropped 4 bases and J dropped 5; count of bases not matched to a gene: 6. Germline assignment: CDR1 SGHNT and CDR2 YYREEE (reference sequence). The CDR3 covers 13 residues. The CDR3 sequence: CASSPTSDHEQYF. In DNA, the CDR3 is TGTGCCAGCAGCCCCACTAGCGACCACGAGCAGTACTTC.

This clone showed up just once. This rearrangement joins TRBV18 to TRBJ2-5, with D maybe TRBD2 (5 bases). CDR1 and CDR2 from the germline V gene are KGHSH and LQKENI. V was clipped by 3 bases and J by 2 bases, with 13 bases between them. The CDR3 contains 15 residues. This CDR3 is CASSPERTYQETQYF. CDR3 bases: TGTGCCAGCTCACCCGAGAGGACTTATCAAGAGACCCAGTACTTC.

The sample holds a few counts of this clone. The chain employs TRBV28 and TRBJ2-7, with TRBD2 as a possible D gene (5 bases). The V gene lost 10 bases and the J gene lost 4 bases, with 14 bases spanning the gap. CDR1 and CDR2 (germline): MDHEN, SYDVKM. The length of the CDR3 is 12 residues. The CDR3, as DNA: TGTGCCACCTTAACACGGGGATACGAGCAGTACTTC. Its translation is CATLTRGYEQYF.

The V and J genes are TRBV5-4 and TRBJ2-7; 10 bases agree with TRBD1. V was clipped by 4 bases and J by 7 bases; unmatched bases: 8. The germline V gene encodes CDR1 SGHNT and CDR2 YYREEE (reference sequence). The CDR3 consists of 14 residues. CDR3 sequence (DNA): TGTGCCAGCAGCCTACCGGGACAGGGGATGGAGCAGTACTTC. It codes for CASSLPGQGMEQYF.

The genes are TRBV18 and TRBJ2-7; D ambiguous. Germline lookup yields CDR1 KGHSH and CDR2 LQKENI. Deletions cut 3 bases from V and 3 bases from J, with 9 bases between. The CDR3 covers 13 residues. In DNA form, the CDR3 reads TGTGCCAGCTCACCCCCGGGTAGCTACGAGCAGTACTTC. Translating gives CASSPPGSYEQYF.

This chain links TRBV18 with TRBJ1-2; TRBD1 matches at 7 bases. The trim removed 6 bases at V and 3 bases at J, leaving 10 bases unmatched. The V gene's germline CDR1 is KGHSH and CDR2 LQKENI. The CDR3 sequence is 15 residues long. CDR3 in amino acids: CASSADLTGHYGYTF. The DNA for the CDR3 is TGTGCCAGCTCCGCCGACTTGACAGGGCACTATGGCTACACCTTC.

This clone was seen just once. J is TRBJ1-1 and V is TRBV9; 7 nucleotides line up with TRBD1. The germline CDR1 and CDR2 sequences are SGDLS and YYNGEE. V gave up 2 bases and J gave up 5 bases; unmatched junction bases: 3. This CDR3 contains 13 residues. CDR3 residues: CASSVRDSTEAFF. The CDR3 DNA reads TGTGCCAGCAGCGTCCGGGACAGTACTGAAGCTTTCTTT.

V is TRBV4-2 and J is TRBJ2-5; TRBD1 is a possible D gene (5 bases). CDR1 LGHNA and CDR2 YNFKEQ come from the germline V gene. V shed 3 bases and J shed 5 bases, with 16 bases lying between them. CDR3 size: 15 residues. For the CDR3, the DNA is TGTGCCAGCAGCCACCCGGGTTCCGCAGGGGAGACCCAGTACTTC. It translates to CASSHPGSAGETQYF.

The chain carries TRBV30 and TRBJ1-2; 8 bases are shared with TRBD1. CDR1 is GTSNPN, CDR2 SVGIG, per germline (reference sequence). V gave up 4 bases and J gave up 4 bases; unmatched junction bases: 5. The CDR3 is 13 amino acids. CDR3 loop: CAWNRGEGYGYTF. In nucleotides, the CDR3 is TGTGCCTGGAACAGGGGGGAGGGCTATGGCTACACCTTC. Full variable domain (remainder filled in from reference TRBV30 and TRBJ1-2): SQTIHQWPATLVQPVGSPLSLECTVEGTSNPNLYWYRQAAGRGLQLLFYSVGIGQISSEVPQNLSASRPQDRQFILSSKKLLLSDSGFYLCAWNRGEGYGYTFGSGTRLTVV.

The J gene is TRBJ2-1, the V gene TRBV6-6, with 8 nucleotides matching TRBD2. The germline V gene encodes CDR1 MNHNY and CDR2 SVGAGI (reference sequence). With 6 bases clipped from V and 5 bases from J, the junction kept 9 bases outside the gene matches. This CDR3 has 15 residues. For the CDR3, the DNA is TGTGCCAGCAGAGGCCAGCGGGGGCGGGACAATGAGCAGTTCTTC. This gives the protein CASRGQRGRDNEQFF.

The chain links TRBV4-3 to TRBJ2-7; TRBD2 matches 11 bases. The CDR3 extends over 16 amino acids. Germline-derived CDR1 and CDR2 are LGHNA and YSLEER. V was clipped by 6 bases and J by 2 bases; unmatched bases: 9. The CDR3 DNA follows: TGCGCCAGCAGTCATATAGCGGGAGGGGGCACCTACGAGCAGTACTTC. Protein product: CASSHIAGGGTYEQYF.

In nucleotides, the CDR3 is TGTGCCAGCAGTCCGGAAGAGCCGGGACTAGAAACAGATACGCAGTATTTT. Its translation is CASSPEEPGLETDTQYF. The chain joins TRBV27 to TRBJ2-3, with 8 bases aligning to TRBD2. V shed 5 bases, J shed 3 bases, and the junction held 13 bases outside the gene matches. Germline V gives CDR1 MNHEY, CDR2 SMNVEV (reference sequence). This CDR3 spans 17 amino acids.

The V gene is TRBV7-8, the J gene TRBJ1-4; unclear D gene. The length of the CDR3 is 16 residues. Per germline, CDR1 SGHVS and CDR2 FQNEAQ. V dropped 1 base and J dropped 2 bases, with 11 bases sitting between them. CDR3 residues: CASSLERRGTNEKLFF. The CDR3 bases are TGTGCCAGCAGCTTAGAAAGGCGCGGGACTAATGAAAAACTGTTTTTT.

This rearrangement joins TRBV6-1 to TRBJ1-1; TRBD1 might be the D (6 bases). The CDR3 sequence is 15 residues long. Looked up from germline, CDR1 is MNHNS and CDR2 is SASEGT. The V and J ends lost 2 bases and 2 bases respectively, with 12 bases between them. This CDR3 reads CASSEPGGYNTEAFF. The DNA for the CDR3 is TGTGCCAGCAGTGAACCTGGGGGCTATAACACTGAAGCTTTCTTT.

V and J are TRBV7-2 and TRBJ2-7, with 12 bases aligning to TRBD2. Trimming removed 3 bases from V and 7 bases from J; junction bases left unmatched: 7. The CDR3 runs to 15 residues. Germline-derived CDR1 and CDR2 are SGHTA and FQGNSA. The CDR3 DNA follows: TGTGCCAGCAGCTTCTCTAGCGGGAGGGCCGGGGAGCAGTACTTC. Amino acids: CASSFSSGRAGEQYF.

This chain connects TRBV29-1 to TRBJ1-2; perhaps TRBD1 as D (6 bases). Germline V gene lookup returns CDR1 SQVTM and CDR2 ANQGSEA. Trimming removed 6 bases at V and 0 bases at J, with 11 bases between. The CDR3 totals 13 residues. CDR3 region: CSVGTRSNYGYTF. The CDR3 region has the DNA TGCAGCGTAGGGACACGATCTAACTATGGCTACACCTTC.